This is a list of T cell receptor beta chains from one sample in a study of vaccination effects on CD4 cells after COVID-19. The assay was immunoSEQ multiplex PCR, and TCRdb's table has in-frame clones only and misses some. The sample records tens of thousands of clones, 74% being singletons. Their recognized antigens are unknown. The source material was CD4+ T cells from PBMCs cultured without peptide, sampled after COVID-19 vaccination. Every receptor here comes from a human donor who received a COVID-19 vaccine. Both conserved end residues are trimmed from each CDR3. Fields, in order: J gene, V gene, CDR3 protein.

>TRBJ2-2|TRBV5-1
ASSWGASNTGELF
>TRBJ2-2|TRBV4-3
ASSQQHYTGELF
>TRBJ1-2|TRBV12-3/TRBV12-4
ASSPDHPYGYT
>TRBJ2-1|TRBV6-4
ASSLWAGAGGPRNNEQF
>TRBJ2-3|TRBV15
ATSRDRQDTQY
>TRBJ1-2|TRBV5-1
ASSLSGAYGYT
>TRBJ1-2|TRBV7-3
ASSLTGERGYT
>TRBJ1-5|TRBV30
AWGGQSNQPQH
>TRBJ1-3|TRBV30
AWRPSGGLLRTIY
>TRBJ2-3|TRBV19
ASTTRGGGNTDTQY
>TRBJ1-1|TRBV28
ASSFATGANTEAF
>TRBJ2-6|TRBV4-3
ASSQADSRVLAGANVLT
>TRBJ2-3|TRBV7-8
ASSSRGQTTTDTQY
>TRBJ1-1|TRBV28
ASRGQGWDTEAF
>TRBJ1-1|TRBV28
ASSSPYGTGTTEAF
>TRBJ1-2|TRBV5-4
ASSLPGQNFVYT
>TRBJ1-5|TRBV27
ASSLFGGNVGNQPQH
>TRBJ2-5|TRBV27
AVGGSRGGYETQY
>TRBJ2-1|TRBV10-2
ASSGTSGGYEQF
>TRBJ1-1|TRBV5-1
ASATAGMNTEAF
>TRBJ1-4|TRBV24-1
ATSDPRDNEKLF
>TRBJ2-3|TRBV5-1
ASSEGQGAVGTQY
>TRBJ1-5|TRBV23-1
ASSHPPTGGGPQH
>TRBJ1-2|TRBV24-1
ATSDPGLKHYGYT
>TRBJ2-2|TRBV24-1
ATSDPGQGTGELF
>TRBJ1-1|TRBV2
ASSYSGTGRFTEAF